The rows below give T cell receptor beta chains drawn from one sample of a study of T cell responses to AZD1222 COVID-19 vaccine. Clones were sequenced by immunoSEQ multiplex PCR, and TCRdb holds only the in-frame ones, with some missing. Here the sample spans more than 80,000 clones, roughly 87% being singletons. The sequencing used peripheral blood, collected on day 0 of AZD1222 vaccination. Source of these receptors: an adult in good health. CDR3s include the opening cysteine and the closing phenylalanine or tryptophan. A D gene is named only where the DNA matches it firmly.

TRBJ1-4,.,TRBV5-1,CASSLQGAEEKLFF
TRBJ2-3,.,TRBV6-1,CASSEAYSRAAQDTQYF
TRBJ1-1,.,TRBV19,CASSPDGYAAEAFF
TRBJ1-2,.,TRBV2,CASNGAAGGSFGYTF
TRBJ1-4,TRBD1,TRBV30,CAWGQVNREKLFF
TRBJ2-3,.,TRBV7-2,CASSLREPLTDTQYF
TRBJ1-5,TRBD1,TRBV28,CASRATGRNLQPQHF
TRBJ2-1,TRBD1,TRBV5-1,CASSFSWTGPYNEQFF
TRBJ2-7,TRBD1,TRBV5-1,CASKQGDSYEQYF
TRBJ1-5,.,TRBV5-1,CASSLSGVGQPQHF
TRBJ2-3,.,TRBV7-2,CASSLFWPTDTQYF
TRBJ1-5,.,TRBV19,CASRKGYSNQPQHF
TRBJ1-4,.,TRBV27,CASRPLRGANEKLFF
TRBJ2-1,TRBD2,TRBV18,CASSRTTLAEDSYNEQFF
TRBJ2-2,TRBD2,TRBV11-2,CASSFFGRSGRDTGELFF
TRBJ2-5,TRBD2,TRBV28,CASSPGGLQETQYF
TRBJ2-1,.,TRBV12-3/TRBV12-4,CASSFSLQNEQFF
TRBJ1-4,.,TRBV7-9,CASSPTVDEKLFF
TRBJ2-5,TRBD2,TRBV19,CASSAGLAGTETQYF
TRBJ2-7,.,TRBV6-1,CASRLGLTSYEQYF
TRBJ2-5,TRBD2,TRBV2,CASGPGTNPGETQYF
TRBJ2-7,.,TRBV6-5,CASIKDKAQYEQYF
TRBJ2-7,TRBD2,TRBV29-1,CSVAPSGSYEQYF
TRBJ2-1,TRBD1,TRBV9,CASSALSRLQGALFF
TRBJ2-1,TRBD2,TRBV5-4,CASSPEGASGRNEQFF
TRBJ2-3,.,TRBV15,CATSSRGKSTDTQYF
TRBJ2-6,.,TRBV2,CASRPPRTGANVLTF
TRBJ2-7,TRBD1,TRBV14,CASSQGQDIQRRLRDF
TRBJ2-7,TRBD2,TRBV6-2/TRBV6-3,CASSYLTSGSYEQYF
TRBJ1-5,TRBD1,TRBV19,CASSPEGQGLGPQHF
TRBJ2-7,.,TRBV7-8,CASSLEGVEQYF
TRBJ2-1,TRBD2,TRBV2,CASRAGSGTSYNEQFF
TRBJ2-1,TRBD2,TRBV9,CASSPDPLGLAGTTQQFF
TRBJ2-3,.,TRBV3-1/TRBV3-2,CASRLGDGTDTQYF
TRBJ2-5,TRBD2,TRBV14,CASSPSSSGRVETQYF
TRBJ2-7,.,TRBV27,CASSKVQNYEQYF
TRBJ1-5,TRBD1,TRBV6-5,CASRGVRGSNQPQHF
TRBJ1-5,TRBD1,TRBV6-2/TRBV6-3,CASSTPGGGSNQPQHF
TRBJ2-7,TRBD1,TRBV28,CASSPPSRDRGTYEQYF
TRBJ2-7,.,TRBV7-3,CASSLGPREEQYF
TRBJ1-2,TRBD1,TRBV15,CATSRDPQGGGYTF
TRBJ2-7,TRBD2,TRBV28,CASRWGLAYEQYF
TRBJ2-1,TRBD1,TRBV15,CATSRSGTGGASGQFF
TRBJ1-1,TRBD1,TRBV25-1,CASSGGTGGAFF
TRBJ1-4,TRBD1,TRBV28,CASSRGTATNEKLFF
TRBJ2-1,TRBD2,TRBV7-9,CASSLGGLAGDYNEQFF
TRBJ1-1,.,TRBV4-2,CASRTGGLGTEAFF
TRBJ2-3,.,TRBV6-4,CASSDGASPDTQYF
TRBJ2-3,.,TRBV6-5,CAIQPRGATDTQYF